The entry below describes one TCR beta chain. This clone showed up just once. There is no known antigen for this receptor. The record has no base qualities; no much larger clone is one base away. This specimen comes from a study of blood T cell repertoires in COVID-19 (dated by TCRdb to 2020 to 2021). Background for the entire study: The collaborator samples originated in the United States, Italy and Spain and spanned the acute and convalescent phases of COVID-19. The material from the prospective study consisted of cDNA or gDNA derived from T cells, B-cell-depleted T cells, or PBMCs. Subjects who had been exposed to COVID-19, were actively infected with it, or had recovered from it provided the deeply sampled blood TCRbeta repertoires that made up the dataset. A freely available public database, intended as a resource for researchers studying the immune response to SARS-CoV-2, is where the repertoires were released. Samples were obtained from the ongoing ImmuneRACE study (first 160 participants) and from about 1,300 subjects provided by 6 global collaborators. Sample metadata almost always included a de-identified subject ID, COVID-19 status, age in years and sex. Where HLA class I and class II types were available, the types were taken from metadata supplied by the sample provider, not from assay-based typing. Summary of the overall study and its limitations: The quantity of clinical and demographic metadata differed by source and by participant and was supplied without curation.

Trimming costs V 1 base and J 3 bases, and their ends lie 7 bases apart. From a lookup of the germline V gene (reference sequence), CDR1 and CDR2 are GTSNPN and SVGIG. The CDR3 covers 13 residues, taking in both the cysteine and the phenylalanine. Only the CDR3 portion is preserved as DNA: 39 bases, with reading frame beginning at the first base. The immunoSEQ Assay, a bias-controlled multiplex PCR, was used to amplify TCRbeta CDR3 regions from genomic DNA. From the authors' description of their analysis: The number of nucleated cells in each sample was estimated from the amplification of reference gene primers within the assay. To quantify the absolute abundance of each unique TCRbeta CDR3 rearrangement, sequence reads were collapsed and filtered. For each sample, productive Simpson clonality was calculated as the square root of Simpson's diversity index over productive rearrangements. TCRdb obtained this table from immuneACCESS and retained in-frame rearrangements with V and J assigned. These tables miss some clones; where compared with another copy, unresolved V genes account for less than half of the shortfall, and the remainder is unexplained. Clone size and V and J calls were adopted from that table, with D and trimming inferred from the DNA. The sample contains 300,000 to 400,000 clones, around 91% of them found a single time. The ten largest clones capture roughly 3% of the sample.

Samples from volunteer blood donors who had recovered from COVID-19 were contributed by a second Seattle source. The collaborating institutions used their own protocols to collect whole blood in K2EDTA tubes. For TCRbeta analysis, collaborator samples were shipped as frozen whole blood, as isolated PBMCs, or as DNA extracted from either sample type. The sequence links TRBV30 to TRBJ1-5, with the D gene not clear enough to name. Sequences were obtained from peripheral blood. This clonotype was obtained from a woman aged 18-29 years who had recovered from COVID-19. The CDR3 protein sequence reads: CAWSELVNQPQHF. The DNA sequence reads TGTGCCTGGAGTGAACTCGTCAATCAGCCCCAGCATTTT.